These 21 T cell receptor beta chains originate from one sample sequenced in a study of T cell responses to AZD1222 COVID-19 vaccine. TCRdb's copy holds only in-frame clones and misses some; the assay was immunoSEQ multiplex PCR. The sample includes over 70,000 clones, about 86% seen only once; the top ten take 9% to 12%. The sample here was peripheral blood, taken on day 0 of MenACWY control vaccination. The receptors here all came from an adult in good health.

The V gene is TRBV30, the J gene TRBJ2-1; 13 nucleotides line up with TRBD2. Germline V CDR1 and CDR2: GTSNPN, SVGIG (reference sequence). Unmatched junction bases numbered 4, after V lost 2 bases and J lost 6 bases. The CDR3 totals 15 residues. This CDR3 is CAWSRLAGGLNEQFF. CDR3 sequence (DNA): TGTGCCTGGAGTCGACTAGCGGGGGGACTCAATGAGCAGTTCTTC.

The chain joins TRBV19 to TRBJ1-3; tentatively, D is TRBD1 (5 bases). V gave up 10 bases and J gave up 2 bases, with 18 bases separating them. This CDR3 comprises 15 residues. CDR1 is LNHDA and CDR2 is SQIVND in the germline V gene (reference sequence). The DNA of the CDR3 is TGTGCCACCCTATCGACAGTTGTAACTGGAAACACCATATATTTT. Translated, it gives CATLSTVVTGNTIYF.

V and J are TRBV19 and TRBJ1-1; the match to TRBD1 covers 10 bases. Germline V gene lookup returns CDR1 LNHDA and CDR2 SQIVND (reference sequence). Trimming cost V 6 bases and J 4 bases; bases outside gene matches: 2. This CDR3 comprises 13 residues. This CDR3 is CASSRTGGTEAFF. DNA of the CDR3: TGTGCCAGTAGCAGGACAGGGGGCACTGAAGCTTTCTTT.

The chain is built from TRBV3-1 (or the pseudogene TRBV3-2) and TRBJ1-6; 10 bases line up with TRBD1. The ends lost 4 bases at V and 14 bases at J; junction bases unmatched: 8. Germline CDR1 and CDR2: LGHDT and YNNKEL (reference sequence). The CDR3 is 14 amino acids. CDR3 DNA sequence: TGTGCCAGCAGCCCTACCGGGACAGGGGAATCCCTCCACTTT. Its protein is CASSPTGTGESLHF.

CDR3 protein: CSASVGNYGYTF. The DNA of the CDR3 is TGCAGTGCTAGTGTGGGAAACTATGGCTACACCTTC. The chain uses TRBV20-1 and TRBJ1-2; D not certain. Germline V gene data show CDR1 as DFQATT and CDR2 as SNEGSKA (reference sequence). The CDR3 contains 12 residues. V was pared by 3 bases and J by 2 bases, with 7 bases between.

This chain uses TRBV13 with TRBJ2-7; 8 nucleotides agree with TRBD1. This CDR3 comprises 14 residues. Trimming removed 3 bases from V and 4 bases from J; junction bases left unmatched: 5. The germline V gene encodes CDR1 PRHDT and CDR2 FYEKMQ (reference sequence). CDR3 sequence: CASSLQGAGYEQYF. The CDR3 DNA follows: TGTGCCAGCAGCTTGCAGGGGGCGGGTTACGAGCAGTACTTC.

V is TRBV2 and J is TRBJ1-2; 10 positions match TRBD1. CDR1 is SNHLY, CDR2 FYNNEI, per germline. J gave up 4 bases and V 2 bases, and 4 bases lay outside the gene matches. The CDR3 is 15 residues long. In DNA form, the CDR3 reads TGTGCCAGCAGTGAAAGGGACAGGGGCTCCTATGGCTACACCTTC. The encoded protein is CASSERDRGSYGYTF. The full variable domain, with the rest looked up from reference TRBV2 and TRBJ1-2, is EPEVTQTPSHQVTQMGQEVILRCVPISNHLYFYWYRQILGQKVEFLVSFYNNEISEKSEIFDDQFSVERPDGSNFTLKIRSTKLEDSAMYFCASSERDRGSYGYTFGSGTRLTVV.

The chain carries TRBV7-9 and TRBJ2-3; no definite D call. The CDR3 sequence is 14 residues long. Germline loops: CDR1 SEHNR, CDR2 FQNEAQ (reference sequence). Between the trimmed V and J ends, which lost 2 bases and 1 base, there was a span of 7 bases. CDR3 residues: CASSLQTGTDTQYF. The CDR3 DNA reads TGTGCCAGCAGCTTACAGACGGGCACAGATACGCAGTATTTT.

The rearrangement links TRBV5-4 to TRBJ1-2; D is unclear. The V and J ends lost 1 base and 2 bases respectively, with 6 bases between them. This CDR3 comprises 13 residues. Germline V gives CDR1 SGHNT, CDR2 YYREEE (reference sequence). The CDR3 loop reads CASSLRGNYGYTF. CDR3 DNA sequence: TGTGCCAGCAGCTTGCGGGGAAACTATGGCTACACCTTC.

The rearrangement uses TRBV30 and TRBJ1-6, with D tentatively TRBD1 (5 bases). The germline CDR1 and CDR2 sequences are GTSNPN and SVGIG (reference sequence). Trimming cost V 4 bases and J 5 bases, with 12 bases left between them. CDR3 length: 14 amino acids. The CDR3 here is CAWTRKGDNSPLHF. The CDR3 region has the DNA TGTGCCTGGACCCGAAAAGGGGATAATTCACCCCTCCACTTT.

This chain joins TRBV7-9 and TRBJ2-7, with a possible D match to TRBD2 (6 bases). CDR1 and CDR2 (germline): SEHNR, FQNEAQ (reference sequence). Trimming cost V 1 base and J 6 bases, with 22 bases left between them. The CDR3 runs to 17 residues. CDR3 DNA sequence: TGTGCCAGCAGCTTAGATCGGGGCCGCGGGGCCTTGGGCGAGCAGTACTTC. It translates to CASSLDRGRGALGEQYF.

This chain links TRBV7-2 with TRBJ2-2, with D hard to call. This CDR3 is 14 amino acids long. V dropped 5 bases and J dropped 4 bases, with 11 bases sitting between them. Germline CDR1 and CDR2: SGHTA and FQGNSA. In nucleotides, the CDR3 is TGTGCCAGCAGCCCTGGACGCGGCACCGGGGAGCTGTTTTTT. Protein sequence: CASSPGRGTGELFF.

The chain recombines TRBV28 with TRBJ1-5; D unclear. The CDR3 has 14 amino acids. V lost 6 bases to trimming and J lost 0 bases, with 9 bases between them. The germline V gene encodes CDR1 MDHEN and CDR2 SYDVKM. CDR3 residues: CASSRIYSNQPQHF. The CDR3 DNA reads TGTGCCAGCAGCAGGATCTATAGCAATCAGCCCCAGCATTTT.

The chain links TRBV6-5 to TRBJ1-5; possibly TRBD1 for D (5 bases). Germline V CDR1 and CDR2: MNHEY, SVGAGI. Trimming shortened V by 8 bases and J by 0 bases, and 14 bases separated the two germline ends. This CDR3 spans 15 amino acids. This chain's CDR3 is CASGQGGDSNQPQHF. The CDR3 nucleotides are TGTGCCAGCGGCCAGGGAGGGGATAGCAATCAGCCCCAGCATTTT.

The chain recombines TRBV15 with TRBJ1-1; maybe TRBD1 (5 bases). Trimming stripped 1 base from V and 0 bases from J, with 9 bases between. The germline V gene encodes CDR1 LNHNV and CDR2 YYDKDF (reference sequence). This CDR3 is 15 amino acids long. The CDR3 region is CATSRGQSMNTEAFF. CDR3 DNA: TGTGCCACCAGCAGAGGACAGTCCATGAACACTGAAGCTTTCTTT.

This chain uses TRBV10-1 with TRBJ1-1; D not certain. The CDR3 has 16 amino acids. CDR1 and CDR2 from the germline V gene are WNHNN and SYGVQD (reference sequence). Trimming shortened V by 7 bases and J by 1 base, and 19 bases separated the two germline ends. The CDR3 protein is CASKWPRRRSNTEAFF. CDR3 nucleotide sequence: TGCGCCAGCAAATGGCCGCGGAGGCGATCGAACACTGAAGCTTTCTTT.

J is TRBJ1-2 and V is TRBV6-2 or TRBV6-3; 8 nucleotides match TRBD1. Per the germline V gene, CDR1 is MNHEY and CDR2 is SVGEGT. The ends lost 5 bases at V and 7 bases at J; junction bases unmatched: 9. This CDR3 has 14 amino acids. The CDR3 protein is CASSSRDRNLGYTF. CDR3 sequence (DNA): TGTGCCAGCAGTAGCCGGGACAGGAACCTTGGCTACACCTTC.

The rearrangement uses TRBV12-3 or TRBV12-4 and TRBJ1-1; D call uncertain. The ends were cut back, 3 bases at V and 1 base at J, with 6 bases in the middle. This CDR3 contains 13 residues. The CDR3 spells CASSFRGNTEAFF. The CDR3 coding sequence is TGTGCCAGCAGTTTCCGGGGGAACACTGAAGCTTTCTTT.

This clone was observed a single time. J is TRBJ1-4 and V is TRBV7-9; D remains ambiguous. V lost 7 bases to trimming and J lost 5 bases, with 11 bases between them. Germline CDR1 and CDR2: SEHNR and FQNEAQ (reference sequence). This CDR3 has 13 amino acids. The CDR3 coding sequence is TGTGCCAGCAACGCACAGCTCAATGAAAAACTGTTTTTT. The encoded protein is CASNAQLNEKLFF.

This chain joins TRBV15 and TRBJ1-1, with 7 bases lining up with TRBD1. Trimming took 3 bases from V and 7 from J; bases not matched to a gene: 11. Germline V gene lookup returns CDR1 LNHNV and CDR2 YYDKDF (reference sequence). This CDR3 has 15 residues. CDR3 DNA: TGTGCCACCAGCAGGGCTCTAGGGGGCGCAGATGAAGCTTTCTTT. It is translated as CATSRALGGADEAFF.

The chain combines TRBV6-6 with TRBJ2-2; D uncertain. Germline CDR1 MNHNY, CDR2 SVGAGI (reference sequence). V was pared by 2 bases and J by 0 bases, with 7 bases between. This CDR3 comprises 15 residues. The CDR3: CASSYRQPNTGELFF. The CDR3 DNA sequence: TGTGCCAGCAGTTACCGCCAGCCGAACACCGGGGAGCTGTTTTTT.